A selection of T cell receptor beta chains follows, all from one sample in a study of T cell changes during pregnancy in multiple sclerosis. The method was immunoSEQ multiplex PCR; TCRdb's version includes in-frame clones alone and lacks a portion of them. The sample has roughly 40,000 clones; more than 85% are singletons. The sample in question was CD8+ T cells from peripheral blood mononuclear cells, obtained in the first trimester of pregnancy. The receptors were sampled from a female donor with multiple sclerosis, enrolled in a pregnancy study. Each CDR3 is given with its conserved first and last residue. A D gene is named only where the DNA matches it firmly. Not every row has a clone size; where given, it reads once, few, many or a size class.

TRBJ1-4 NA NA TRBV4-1 CASSLFASGANEKLFF TGCGCCAGCAGTCTCTTTGCTTCGGGGGCTAATGAAAAACTGTTTTTT
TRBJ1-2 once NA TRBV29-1 CSVSPIGVNYGYTF TGCAGCGTTTCCCCGATAGGGGTTAACTATGGCTACACCTTC
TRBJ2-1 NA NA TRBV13 CASSSYLTGDLDEQFF TGTGCCAGCAGTTCATATCTTACCGGGGATTTGGATGAGCAGTTCTTC
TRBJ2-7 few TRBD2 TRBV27 CASSAAGGGDEQYF TGTGCCAGCAGCGCTGCGGGCGGGGGTGACGAGCAGTACTTC
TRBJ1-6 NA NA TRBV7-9 CASSLGGRGVLPLHF TGTGCCAGCAGCTTAGGGGGGCGGGGGGTTTTACCCCTCCACTTT
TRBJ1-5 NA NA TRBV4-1 CASSHDRPLPQPQHF TGCGCCAGCAGCCATGACAGACCACTCCCTCAGCCCCAGCATTTT
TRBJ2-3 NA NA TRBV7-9 CASSSGGDTQYF TGTGCCAGCAGCTCCGGGGGAGATACGCAGTATTTT
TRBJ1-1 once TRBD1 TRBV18 CASSSQIVQGAGTEAFF TGTGCCAGCTCATCACAGATCGTACAGGGGGCTGGCACTGAAGCTTTCTTT
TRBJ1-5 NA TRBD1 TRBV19 CASSISTGEYQPQHF TGTGCCAGTAGTATTTCAACAGGGGAGTATCAGCCCCAGCATTTT
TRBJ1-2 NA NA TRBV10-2 CASSEWGNYGYTF TGCGCCAGTAGCGAATGGGGAAACTATGGCTACACCTTC
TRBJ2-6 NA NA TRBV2 CASSAQGTTGANVLTF TGTGCCAGCAGTGCTCAGGGAACTACTGGGGCCAACGTCCTGACTTTC
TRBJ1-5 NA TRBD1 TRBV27 CASSLSGQGGGQPQHF TGTGCCAGCAGTTTATCGGGGCAGGGGGGTGGACAGCCCCAGCATTTT
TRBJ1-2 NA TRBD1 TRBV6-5 CASSPGTDYGYTF TGTGCCAGCAGTCCCGGGACAGACTATGGCTACACCTTC
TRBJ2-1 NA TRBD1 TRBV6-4 CASSGQGERSEQFF TGTGCCAGCAGTGGACAGGGAGAGCGATCTGAGCAGTTCTTC
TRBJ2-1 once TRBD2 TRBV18 CASSPWDGGNNEQFF TGTGCCAGCTCTCCGTGGGACGGGGGGAACAATGAGCAGTTCTTC
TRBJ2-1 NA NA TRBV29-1 CSVGGRGRSYNEQFF TGCAGCGTTGGTGGGCGGGGAAGATCGTACAATGAGCAGTTCTTC
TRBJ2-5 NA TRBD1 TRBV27 CASSLFGTGFQETQYF TGTGCCAGCAGTTTATTCGGGACAGGGTTCCAAGAGACCCAGTACTTC
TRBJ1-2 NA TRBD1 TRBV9 CASSETMTGGAYGYTF TGTGCCAGCAGCGAAACGATGACAGGGGGCGCCTATGGCTACACCTTC
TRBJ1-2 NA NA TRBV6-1 CAGPSSGYTF TGTGCCGGCCCTTCCTCTGGCTACACCTTC
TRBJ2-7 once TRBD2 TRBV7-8 CASSHGLAGFDEQYF TGTGCCAGCAGCCACGGACTAGCGGGGTTCGACGAGCAGTACTTC
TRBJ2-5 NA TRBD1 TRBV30 CAWSLDRGETQYF TGTGCCTGGAGTCTAGACAGGGGCGAGACCCAGTACTTC
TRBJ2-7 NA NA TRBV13 CASSLGLLGQGSGQYF TGTGCCAGCAGCTTAGGCCTATTGGGACAAGGGTCCGGGCAGTACTTC
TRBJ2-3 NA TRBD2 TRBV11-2 CASSLVLAGGLSSTDTQYF TGTGCCAGCAGCTTGGTCCTAGCGGGGGGCCTATCTAGCACAGATACGCAGTATTTT
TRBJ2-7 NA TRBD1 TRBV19 CASSPRDSSSYEQYF TGTGCCAGTAGTCCCCGGGACAGTAGCTCCTACGAGCAGTACTTC
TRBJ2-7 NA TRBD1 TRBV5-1 CASSLGQGAYEQYF TGCGCCAGCAGCTTGGGACAGGGGGCCTACGAGCAGTACTTC
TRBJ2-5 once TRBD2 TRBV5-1 CASSPQGGARRETQYF TGCGCCAGCAGCCCCCAGGGAGGGGCGAGGCGAGAGACCCAGTACTTC
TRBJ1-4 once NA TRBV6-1 CASFRGLREKLFF TGTGCCAGCTTTAGGGGCTTGAGGGAAAAACTGTTTTTT
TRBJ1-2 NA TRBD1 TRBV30 CACLTGAVYGYTF TGTGCCTGTTTAACAGGGGCCGTATATGGCTACACCTTC
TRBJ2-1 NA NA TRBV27 CASSSFDRSTKNNEQFF TGTGCCAGCAGTTCTTTTGACAGGTCCACAAAGAACAATGAGCAGTTCTTC
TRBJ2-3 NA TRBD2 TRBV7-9 CASSQHPSGDGDTQYF TGTGCCAGCAGCCAGCACCCTAGCGGGGATGGAGATACGCAGTATTTT
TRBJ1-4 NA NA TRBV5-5 CASSLAGRGGEKLFF TGTGCCAGCAGCTTGGCTGGCAGGGGTGGAGAAAAACTGTTTTTT
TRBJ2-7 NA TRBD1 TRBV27 CASSTDRGSYEQYF TGTGCCAGCAGTACTGACAGGGGGTCCTACGAGCAGTACTTC
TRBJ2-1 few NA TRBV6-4 CASSERTEAYNEQFF TGTGCCAGCAGTGAAAGGACAGAAGCCTACAATGAGCAGTTCTTC
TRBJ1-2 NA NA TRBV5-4 CASSLSGFYGYTF TGTGCCAGCAGCTTGAGCGGCTTCTATGGCTACACCTTC
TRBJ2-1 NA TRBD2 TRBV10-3 CAISDFEGRFGLAGIRSYNEQFF TGTGCCATCAGTGACTTCGAGGGGCGATTTGGACTAGCGGGGATTCGCTCCTACAATGAGCAGTTCTTC
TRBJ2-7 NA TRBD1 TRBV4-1 CASSPSGTGTYEQYF TGCGCCAGCAGCCCCTCCGGGACAGGGACCTACGAGCAGTACTTC
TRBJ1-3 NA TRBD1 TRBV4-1 CASSTGQGRDTIYF TGCGCCAGCAGCACGGGACAGGGAAGGGACACCATATATTTT
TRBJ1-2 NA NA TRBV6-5 CASSYLGARGYTF TGTGCCAGCAGTTACCTGGGGGCGCGCGGCTACACCTTC
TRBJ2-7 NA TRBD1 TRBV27 CASSFTGASYEQYF TGTGCCAGCAGCTTTACAGGGGCGTCCTACGAGCAGTACTTC
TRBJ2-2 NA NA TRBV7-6 CASSLVGQGANTGELFF TGTGCCAGCAGCTTAGTCGGGCAGGGCGCGAACACCGGGGAGCTGTTTTTT
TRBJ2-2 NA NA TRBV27 CASSPVGPVRPDTGELFF TGTGCCAGCAGTCCAGTGGGGCCGGTTCGGCCGGACACCGGGGAGCTGTTTTTT
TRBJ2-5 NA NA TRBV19 CASSIGDTQETQYF TGTGCCAGTAGTATCGGGGACACCCAAGAGACCCAGTACTTC
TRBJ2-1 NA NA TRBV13 CAIRGSSYNEQFF TGTGCCATCCGGGGGAGCTCCTACAATGAGCAGTTCTTC
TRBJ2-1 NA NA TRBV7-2 CALNAVQGVEYNEQFF TGTGCCCTTAACGCGGTACAGGGAGTAGAGTACAATGAGCAGTTCTTC
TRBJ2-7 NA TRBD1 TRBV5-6 CASSAGGLYEQYF TGTGCCAGCAGCGCAGGGGGTTTGTACGAGCAGTACTTC
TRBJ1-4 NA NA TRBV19 CASSKVAGFLHEKLFF TGTGCCAGTAGTAAAGTGGCGGGGTTCTTACATGAAAAACTGTTTTTT
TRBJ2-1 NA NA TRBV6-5 CASRLGRSLYNEQFF TGTGCCAGCAGGCTCGGCAGGTCTCTCTACAATGAGCAGTTCTTC
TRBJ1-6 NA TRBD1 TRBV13 CASSSTGEYNSPLHF TGTGCCAGCAGCTCGACAGGGGAATATAATTCACCCCTCCACTTT
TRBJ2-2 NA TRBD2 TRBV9 CASKGAGTNTGELFF TGTGCCAGCAAAGGAGCGGGGACGAACACCGGGGAGCTGTTTTTT
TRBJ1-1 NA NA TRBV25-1 CASSEFSAGEAFF TGTGCCAGCAGTGAATTCTCTGCGGGTGAAGCTTTCTTT
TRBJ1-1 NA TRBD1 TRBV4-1 CASSQRQGLNTEAFF TGCGCCAGCAGCCAACGACAGGGGCTTAACACTGAAGCTTTCTTT
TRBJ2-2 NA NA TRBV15 CATSSTSTGELFF TGTGCCACCAGCAGCACTTCCACCGGGGAGCTGTTTTTT
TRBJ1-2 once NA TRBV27 CASSPGWGYGYTF TGTGCCAGCAGTCCAGGGTGGGGCTATGGCTACACCTTC